The 31 T cell receptor beta chains below come from one sample, sequenced in a study of Ad26.COV2.S vaccination and SARS-CoV-2 variants. Sequenced by immunoSEQ multiplex PCR; TCRdb stores in-frame clones only, minus some. The profile covers approximately 450,000 clones, with about nine tenths appearing a single time and about 12% taken by the ten largest. Treatment noted: over 15 received Ad26.COV2.S at low or high dose, single or two shots; 5 received placebo; per-sample allocation not given. Specimen acquisition occurred on day 63 following the initial vaccine or placebo injection. The sequencing used peripheral blood, collected in a trial of Ad26.COV2.S vaccine versus placebo. Receptors were obtained from a person between 18 and 65 years old who received the Ad26.COV2.S COVID-19 vaccine or a placebo.

V gene TRBV10-2 combines with J gene TRBJ2-2; TRBD2 is a possible D gene (7 bases). The V and J ends lost 8 bases and 1 base respectively, with 20 bases between them. This CDR3 is 17 amino acids long. Germline-derived CDR1 and CDR2 are WSHSY and SAAADI. The CDR3 DNA reads as TGCGCCAGCTGTGGCCCCGGGGAGGGGGGGAACACCGGGGAGCTGTTTTTT. Its protein is CASCGPGEGGNTGELFF.

The rearrangement uses TRBV13 and TRBJ2-3; 9 bases agree with TRBD1. CDR1 is PRHDT and CDR2 is FYEKMQ in the germline V gene (reference sequence). J lost 1 base, V lost 4 bases, and 3 bases had no gene match. The CDR3 loop spans 15 amino acids. CDR3 sequence (DNA): TGTGCCAGCAGCTCCCGGGACAGGGGCACAGATACGCAGTATTTT. Translation: CASSSRDRGTDTQYF.

The chain is built from TRBV6-2 or TRBV6-3 and TRBJ1-1, with a tentative D call TRBD1 (5 bases). Trimming took off 2 bases at V and 5 bases at J, with 15 bases between the two ends. Germline CDR1 MNHEY, CDR2 SVGEGT. This CDR3 has 15 residues. CDR3 region: CASSYVVMGGTEAFF. The CDR3, as DNA: TGTGCCAGCAGTTACGTGGTAATGGGGGGAACTGAAGCTTTCTTT.

This chain joins TRBV5-1 and TRBJ2-7; 7 positions agree with TRBD2. The CDR3 loop spans 16 amino acids. Germline trimming cut 7 bases from V and 3 bases from J; bases unmatched to any gene: 16. CDR1 and CDR2 (germline): SGHRS, YFSETQ. The CDR3: CASQTVGGGSLYEQYF. The CDR3 DNA follows: TGCGCCAGCCAGACCGTCGGCGGGGGATCACTCTACGAGCAGTACTTC.

This chain links TRBV18 with TRBJ2-7; possibly TRBD1 for D (6 bases). The V end lost 6 bases, the J end lost 3 bases, and 18 bases lay between the germline ends. Germline CDR1 KGHSH, CDR2 LQKENI. CDR3 length: 15 amino acids. The CDR3 sequence: CASSQAGDGIYEQYF. The CDR3 DNA reads as TGTGCCAGCTCTCAAGCAGGGGACGGAATCTACGAGCAGTACTTC.

V is TRBV7-8 and J is TRBJ2-1; 7 bases match TRBD2. The CDR3 runs 14 residues. Germline V gene data show CDR1 as SGHVS and CDR2 as FQNEAQ. V lost 2 bases, J lost 10 bases, and 8 bases stayed unmatched. The CDR3 region has the DNA TGTGCCAGCAGCTTATGGGAGGGAATCAGGGAGCAGTTCTTC. Translation gives CASSLWEGIREQFF.

V usage is TRBV9 and J usage is TRBJ1-1; D is unresolved. This CDR3 has 15 amino acids. Germline CDR1 and CDR2: SGDLS and YYNGEE. V was cut by 0 bases and J by 4 bases, with 13 bases left in between. CDR3 sequence: CASSVGEHTGTEAFF. The DNA for the CDR3 is TGTGCCAGCAGCGTAGGAGAGCACACGGGCACTGAAGCTTTCTTT.

The chain is built from TRBV10-3 and TRBJ2-7, with 8 bases aligning to TRBD2. This CDR3 has 13 amino acids. J lost 0 bases, V lost 5 bases, and 0 bases had no gene match. CDR1 and CDR2 from the germline V gene are ENHRY and SYGVKD. CDR3 in amino acids: CAISSGSSYEQYF. The CDR3, as DNA: TGTGCCATCAGTAGCGGGAGCTCCTACGAGCAGTACTTC.

The V gene is TRBV19, the J gene TRBJ2-7; D ambiguous. The CDR3 has 14 residues. Germline CDR1 is LNHDA and CDR2 is SQIVND (reference sequence). V shed 1 base and J shed 2 bases, with 9 bases lying between them. CDR3 protein: CASSIGQAAYEQYF. Here the CDR3 DNA reads TGTGCCAGTAGTATAGGCCAGGCGGCCTACGAGCAGTACTTC.

The chain is built from TRBV7-8 and TRBJ2-7; D is unresolved. The CDR3 length is 14 residues. Germline CDR1 is SGHVS and CDR2 is FQNEAQ. The ends were cut back, 2 bases at V and 2 bases at J, with 10 bases in the middle. The CDR3 bases are TGTGCCAGCAGCTTATCCGTCCGGACCTACGAGCAGTACTTC. Amino acids: CASSLSVRTYEQYF.

The chain has TRBV5-6 and TRBJ1-1; D unresolved. CDR1 and CDR2 (germline): SGHDT, YYEEEE. V dropped 0 bases and J dropped 7 bases, with 10 bases sitting between them. The CDR3 covers 13 residues. The CDR3 DNA follows: TGTGCCAGCAGCTTGGCCAACCACGTTGAAGCTTTCTTT. It yields the protein CASSLANHVEAFF.

The genes are TRBV27 and TRBJ1-3, with D unresolved. Germline assignment: CDR1 MNHEY and CDR2 SMNVEV (reference sequence). The length of the CDR3 is 14 residues. Trimming cost V 6 bases and J 0 bases, with 9 bases left between them. CDR3 residues: CASRPGFSGNTIYF. DNA for the CDR3: TGTGCCAGCAGACCAGGATTCTCTGGAAACACCATATATTTT.

Concerning this clone itself: This CDR3 is also generated by other DNA sequences in the sample. The rearrangement links TRBV7-8 to TRBJ2-7; D is ambiguous. Germline CDR1 is SGHVS and CDR2 is FQNEAQ. This CDR3 spans 11 amino acids. V was clipped by 3 bases and J by 4 bases, with 4 bases between them. CDR3 sequence: CASSFSYEQYF. The CDR3 nucleotides read TGTGCCAGCAGCTTTTCTTACGAGCAGTACTTC.

V usage is TRBV6-5 and J usage is TRBJ1-2; a possible D gene is TRBD1 (5 bases). V lost 2 bases to trimming and J lost 2 bases, with 12 bases between them. Germline V gene lookup returns CDR1 MNHEY and CDR2 SVGAGI. The CDR3 sequence is 15 residues long. The CDR3 DNA reads TGTGCCAGCAGTTACACCACGACAGTAAACTATGGCTACACCTTC. Protein product: CASSYTTTVNYGYTF.

The rearrangement links TRBV9 to TRBJ2-2, with 10 positions matching TRBD2. V gave up 2 bases and J gave up 5 bases; unmatched junction bases: 3. This CDR3 spans 15 amino acids. Germline V CDR1 and CDR2: SGDLS, YYNGEE. Here the CDR3 DNA reads TGTGCCAGCAGCGTCCCTAGCGGGAGTACCGGGGAGCTGTTTTTT. This sequence encodes CASSVPSGSTGELFF. Looking up the rest from reference TRBV9 and TRBJ2-2 gives the full variable domain: DSGVTQTPKHLITATGQRVTLRCSPRSGDLSVYWYQQSLDQGLQFLIQYYNGEERAKGNILERFSAQQFPDLHSELNLSSLELGDSALYFCASSVPSGSTGELFFGEGSRLTVL.

The chain employs TRBV6-5 and TRBJ1-1; D unclear. Trimming removed 10 bases from V and 5 bases from J, with 17 bases in between. This CDR3 is 13 amino acids long. Germline CDR1 MNHEY, CDR2 SVGAGI. The CDR3 loop reads CATLASGGTEAFF. CDR3 in DNA: TGTGCCACCCTGGCCTCCGGCGGGACTGAAGCTTTCTTT.

The chain joins TRBV9 to TRBJ1-2, with D perhaps TRBD1 (5 bases). CDR3 length: 14 residues. Germline-derived CDR1 and CDR2 are SGDLS and YYNGEE. With 0 bases removed from V and 4 bases from J, the gap between germline ends came to 10 bases. CDR3 sequence: CASSVDGGGYGYTF. DNA for the CDR3: TGTGCCAGCAGCGTAGATGGGGGTGGCTATGGCTACACCTTC.

The chain combines TRBV6-5 with TRBJ2-1; D call uncertain. V was cut by 0 bases and J by 4 bases, with 4 bases left in between. This CDR3 has 13 residues. Germline lookup yields CDR1 MNHEY and CDR2 SVGAGI. CDR3 in amino acids: CASSYSGYNEQFF. For the CDR3, the DNA is TGTGCCAGCAGTTACTCTGGATACAATGAGCAGTTCTTC.

The chain carries TRBV4-1 and TRBJ2-4, with unresolved D. CDR1 and CDR2 from the germline V gene are MGHRA and YSYEKL. The CDR3 spans 18 residues. Trimming pared 0 bases from V and 2 bases from J, leaving 17 bases between. The CDR3 sequence is CASSQDPLVGGTKNIQYF. The CDR3 DNA reads as TGCGCCAGCAGCCAAGATCCCCTGGTAGGTGGCACCAAAAACATTCAGTACTTC.

The gene calls are TRBV7-2 and TRBJ2-7; the D call may be TRBD1 or TRBD2 (6 bases each). The V and J ends lost 7 bases and 2 bases respectively, with 12 bases between them. The CDR3 runs to 13 residues. Germline CDR1 is SGHTA and CDR2 is FQGNSA. The CDR3 protein is CASNPGGPYEQYF. The CDR3 DNA sequence: TGTGCCAGCAACCCCGGGGGCCCCTACGAGCAGTACTTC.

This sequence joins TRBV27 and TRBJ2-3, with D possibly being TRBD1 (5 bases). Per the germline V gene, CDR1 is MNHEY and CDR2 is SMNVEV (reference sequence). CDR3 length equals 13 residues. V shed 6 bases and J shed 5 bases, with 12 bases lying between them. CDR3 sequence reads: CASRGQGGDTQYF. The CDR3 nucleotides are TGTGCCAGCAGGGGGCAGGGTGGAGATACGCAGTATTTT.

This clone was seen just once. The V and J genes are TRBV24-1 and TRBJ2-5; 7 bases match TRBD2. This CDR3 contains 18 residues. The V and J ends lost 3 bases and 4 bases, in that order; junction bases with no gene match: 16. Germline V gene lookup returns CDR1 KGHDR and CDR2 SFDVKD. CDR3: CATSDPQRVSGRRETQYF. CDR3 DNA: TGTGCCACCAGTGATCCCCAGAGGGTTAGCGGGCGGAGAGAGACCCAGTACTTC.

The V call is TRBV19, the J call TRBJ1-5; possible D gene TRBD1, 6 bases. Trimming removed 10 bases from V and 5 bases from J, with 15 bases in between. Germline assignment: CDR1 LNHDA and CDR2 SQIVND (reference sequence). The CDR3 totals 13 residues. CDR3 in amino acids: CATGGWGHQPQHF. For the CDR3, the DNA is TGTGCCACCGGGGGCTGGGGGCATCAGCCCCAGCATTTT.

The V gene is TRBV9, the J gene TRBJ2-7; TRBD1 might be the D (6 bases). This CDR3 region has 13 residues. V was trimmed by 0 bases and J by 3 bases, leaving 7 bases between them. Germline CDR1 reads SGDLS; CDR2 reads YYNGEE. CDR3: CASSVDRDYEQYF. The CDR3 region has the DNA TGTGCCAGCAGCGTAGACAGGGACTACGAGCAGTACTTC.

V and J are TRBV11-2 and TRBJ1-1; no definite D call. Germline V gene data show CDR1 as SGHAT and CDR2 as FQNNGV. V lost 5 bases to trimming and J lost 3 bases, with 13 bases between them. The CDR3 runs 14 residues. CDR3 loop: CASSLWSFDTEAFF. The DNA of the CDR3 is TGTGCCAGCAGCCTCTGGTCATTTGACACTGAAGCTTTCTTT.

The genes are TRBV4-3 and TRBJ1-4, with TRBD1 matching over 9 bases. CDR1 is LGHNA, CDR2 YSLEER, per germline. CDR3 length: 16 amino acids. After removal of 3 bases from V and 8 bases from J, the junction contained 10 bases not matched to a gene. This chain's CDR3 is CASSHESPGTGEKLFF. The CDR3, as DNA: TGCGCCAGCAGCCATGAATCCCCCGGGACAGGGGAAAAACTGTTTTTT.

This chain joins TRBV28 and TRBJ2-7; no firm D call. Germline lookup yields CDR1 MDHEN and CDR2 SYDVKM. V was cut by 9 bases and J by 2 bases, with 11 bases left in between. The CDR3 contains 12 residues. CDR3 sequence (DNA): TGTGCCAGTGGTATGGGCACCTACGAGCAGTACTTC. It codes for CASGMGTYEQYF.

The rearrangement joins TRBV28 to TRBJ1-1, with D unresolved. The CDR3 covers 16 residues. With 2 bases removed from V and 2 bases from J, the gap between germline ends came to 15 bases. Germline CDR1 MDHEN, CDR2 SYDVKM. The CDR3 here is CASSLKALIKNTEAFF. The CDR3 coding sequence is TGTGCCAGCAGTTTAAAGGCTCTTATAAAAAACACTGAAGCTTTCTTT.

This CDR3 is CASSQSRGHQETQYF. The CDR3 nucleotides read TGCGCCAGCAGCCAATCCAGAGGACATCAAGAGACCCAGTACTTC. The chain has TRBV4-3 and TRBJ2-5, with D perhaps TRBD1 (5 bases). The V end lost 2 bases, the J end lost 2 bases, and 12 bases lay between the germline ends. Germline V lookup: CDR1 LGHNA, CDR2 YSLEER. The CDR3 extends over 15 amino acids.

The rearrangement uses TRBV27 and TRBJ1-1; no firm D call. With 5 bases removed from V and 11 bases from J, the gap between germline ends came to 12 bases. This CDR3 spans 11 amino acids. CDR1 is MNHEY, CDR2 SMNVEV, per germline (reference sequence). CDR3 sequence: CASSGRWRAFF. The CDR3 DNA reads TGTGCCAGCAGTGGTAGATGGCGGGCTTTCTTT.

V and J are TRBV18 and TRBJ2-5; perhaps TRBD1 as D (5 bases). This CDR3 is built from 13 residues. Germline V gene sequence: CDR1 KGHSH, CDR2 LQKENI. The V gene lost 4 bases and the J gene lost 5 bases, with 11 bases spanning the gap. CDR3 sequence: CASSRSRVETQYF. The CDR3 DNA is TGTGCCAGCTCACGGAGCAGGGTGGAGACCCAGTACTTC.